This passage covers 28 T cell receptor beta chains from one sample sequenced in a study of vaccination and CD4 T cells after COVID-19. The treatment: approximately nine-day PBMC culture with coronavirus spike peptide pools or control peptides (ViraFEST assay). Sequencing of DNA taken from cultured CD4+ T cells relied on the Oncomine TCR Beta short-read assay. Each CDR3 protein gets one entry after TCRdb re-called the PCR reads with MiXCR. Among around 10,000 distinct CDR3 sequences listed, about 60% were seen once. These receptors lack a known antigen. Specimen: CD4+ T cells from blood, cultured in vitro. All receptors derive from a human donor who had recovered from COVID-19.

The rearrangement uses TRBV30 and TRBJ1-2; D is undetermined. CDR3 length: 12 amino acids. Germline-derived CDR1 and CDR2 are GTSNPN and SVGIG (reference sequence). Trimming took off 3 bases at V and 2 bases at J, with 7 bases between the two ends. The CDR3 DNA reads as TGTGCCTGGAGCTCGGAAAACTATGGCTACACCTTC. It translates to CAWSSENYGYTF.

This clonotype was recorded a few times. In nucleotides, the CDR3 is TGTGCCAGCAGCTTAGCTAGGGCAGGGGCTGAAGCTTTCTTT. Translated: CASSLARAGAEAFF. The rearrangement uses TRBV7-2 and TRBJ1-1, with D maybe TRBD1 (6 bases). This CDR3 has 14 amino acids. Germline assignment: CDR1 SGHTA and CDR2 FQGNSA. The V gene lost 0 bases and the J gene lost 6 bases, with 11 bases spanning the gap.

The chain uses TRBV20-1 and TRBJ2-3; TRBD2 aligns across 9 bases. Trimming took 3 bases from V and 4 from J; bases not matched to a gene: 5. Germline-derived CDR1 and CDR2 are DFQATT and SNEGSKA (reference sequence). CDR3 length: 14 residues. The CDR3 DNA is TGCAGTGCTAGTCCGGCTAGCGGGGCAGATACGCAGTATTTT. This sequence encodes CSASPASGADTQYF.

This rearrangement joins TRBV20-1 to TRBJ2-5, with D unresolved. V lost 6 bases and J 0 bases, leaving 14 bases between the germline ends. The CDR3 contains 14 residues. Germline V gene data show CDR1 as DFQATT and CDR2 as SNEGSKA (reference sequence). CDR3 nucleotides: TGCAGTGCAACCGACATGGTTAACCAAGAGACCCAGTACTTC. This gives the protein CSATDMVNQETQYF.

The sample holds one count of this clonotype. J is TRBJ2-3 and V is TRBV7-9; D might be TRBD1 (5 bases). This CDR3 has 15 amino acids. The germline gives CDR1 SEHNR, CDR2 FQNEAQ (reference sequence). The ends were cut back, 5 bases at V and 5 bases at J, with 17 bases in the middle. As DNA, the CDR3 is TGTGCCAGCAGCAACCGACAGAACCTTGGAGATACGCAGTATTTT. It codes for CASSNRQNLGDTQYF.

This chain uses TRBV5-1 with TRBJ2-7; D call uncertain. CDR1 and CDR2 from the germline V gene are SGHRS and YFSETQ. The CDR3 consists of 14 residues. V lost 0 bases and J 3 bases, leaving 10 bases between the germline ends. The CDR3 sequence: CASSLGSMVYEQYF. As DNA, the CDR3 is TGCGCCAGCAGCTTGGGCAGTATGGTCTACGAGCAGTACTTC. Drawing the rest from reference TRBV5-1 and TRBJ2-7, the complete variable domain is KAGVTQTPRYLIKTRGQQVTLSCSPISGHRSVSWYQQTPGQGLQFLFEYFSETQRNKGNFPGRFSGRQFSNSRSEMNVSTLELGDSALYLCASSLGSMVYEQYFGPGTRLTVT.

The gene calls are TRBV4-2 and TRBJ1-1; TRBD1 aligns across 8 bases. After removal of 4 bases from V and 4 bases from J, the junction contained 5 bases not matched to a gene. There are 14 residues in the CDR3. Germline CDR1 LGHNA, CDR2 YNFKEQ. DNA of the CDR3: TGTGCCAGCAGCCGGGACAGGCTTAGCACTGAAGCTTTCTTT. This codes for CASSRDRLSTEAFF.

The chain recombines TRBV29-1 with TRBJ1-1; 9 nucleotides align to TRBD1. Per the germline V gene, CDR1 is SQVTM and CDR2 is ANQGSEA. This CDR3 comprises 13 residues. Trimming took 4 bases from V and 4 from J; bases not matched to a gene: 4. CDR3 nucleotides: TGCAGCGTTGTAGGGACAGGGCTCACTGAAGCTTTCTTT. It translates to CSVVGTGLTEAFF.

This clonotype occurred a few times. The chain joins TRBV7-9 to TRBJ2-7; D is unresolved. V gave up 1 base and J gave up 6 bases, with 13 bases separating them. CDR3 length equals 14 residues. Germline values: CDR1 SEHNR, CDR2 FQNEAQ (reference sequence). The CDR3 spells CASSLGGSIGEQYF. For the CDR3, the DNA is TGTGCCAGCAGCTTAGGGGGTAGCATTGGCGAGCAGTACTTC.

The chain joins TRBV19 to TRBJ2-6, with D uncertain. The CDR3 extends over 16 amino acids. Trimming shortened V by 7 bases and J by 0 bases, and 13 bases separated the two germline ends. Germline CDR1 is LNHDA and CDR2 is SQIVND (reference sequence). CDR3 region: CASTLISVSGANVLTF. Here the CDR3 DNA reads TGTGCCAGTACACTAATTTCCGTCTCTGGGGCCAACGTCCTGACTTTC. The full variable domain, completed using reference TRBV19 and TRBJ2-6, is DGGITQSPKYLFRKEGQNVTLSCEQNLNHDAMYWYRQDPGQGLRLIYYSQIVNDFQKGDIAEGYSVSREKKESFPLTVTSAQKNPTAFYLCASTLISVSGANVLTFGAGSRLTVL.

Comments on this clonotype: Sequence at one end of the junction differs from germline and may be a read error. The chain uses TRBV4-1 and TRBJ2-7; 14 bases fit TRBD2. The CDR3 is 15 amino acids. Germline values: CDR1 MGHRA, CDR2 YSYEKL. In nucleotides, the CDR3 is TGCGCCAGCAGCCGGGGACTAGCGGGGGCCTACGAGCAGTGCTTC. Residues: CASSRGLAGAYEQCF.

This chain links TRBV28 with TRBJ2-1; 12 bases are a match to TRBD2. V shed 5 bases and J 5 bases; nucleotides not matched to a gene: 7. Germline-derived CDR1 and CDR2 are MDHEN and SYDVKM. The CDR3 loop spans 16 amino acids. The CDR3 loop is CASSQGLAGFHNEQFF. The CDR3 bases are TGTGCCAGCAGTCAAGGACTAGCGGGGTTCCACAATGAGCAGTTCTTC.

On this clonotype itself: One end of the junction does not line up with germline, which may come from a read error. J is TRBJ1-2 and V is TRBV7-2; D not certain. CDR1 is SGHTA, CDR2 FQGNSA, per germline. CDR3 length: 14 residues. The CDR3 nucleotides are TGTGCCAGCAGCCCTGGACGGGATAACTATGGCTATACCTTC. Its translation: CASSPGRDNYGYTF.

V and J are TRBV20-1 and TRBJ2-7; possibly TRBD2 for D (5 bases). Germline CDR1 is DFQATT and CDR2 is SNEGSKA (reference sequence). The CDR3 has 14 residues. V lost 6 bases, J lost 0 bases, and 15 bases lay in between. The CDR3 reads CSARSAGLSYEQYF. Written as DNA, the CDR3 is TGCAGTGCACGAAGCGCCGGACTCTCCTACGAGCAGTACTTC.

V and J are TRBV4-1 and TRBJ1-5; D gene unclear. The V and J ends lost 0 bases and 7 bases respectively, with 13 bases between them. Germline CDR1 is MGHRA and CDR2 is YSYEKL. There are 15 residues in the CDR3. DNA of the CDR3: TGCGCCAGCAGCCAAGAAAAGGGCGTGGGGCAGCCCCAGCATTTT. Residues: CASSQEKGVGQPQHF.

The rearrangement uses TRBV7-2 and TRBJ2-3, with D unclear. The CDR3 contains 15 residues. Germline V gene lookup returns CDR1 SGHTA and CDR2 FQGNSA. Trimming removed 5 bases from V and 0 bases from J, with 12 bases in between. This CDR3 is CASSLLGASTDTQYF. CDR3 in DNA: TGTGCCAGCAGCCTATTAGGTGCTAGCACAGATACGCAGTATTTT.

The chain carries TRBV27 and TRBJ1-5, with 9 positions matching TRBD1. CDR3 length: 16 residues. The germline V gene has CDR1 MNHEY and CDR2 SMNVEV (reference sequence). The junction had 6 bases not matched to a gene; V was cut back by 4 bases and J by 2 bases. DNA of the CDR3: TGTGCCAGCAGTTCTCGGACAGGGGTCGGCAATCAGCCCCAGCATTTT. It yields the protein CASSSRTGVGNQPQHF.

This chain links TRBV20-1 with TRBJ2-5, with 10 bases aligning to TRBD2. Germline loops: CDR1 DFQATT, CDR2 SNEGSKA (reference sequence). CDR3 length: 15 residues. Trimming cost V 2 bases and J 5 bases; bases outside gene matches: 8. The CDR3 DNA follows: TGCAGTGCTAGATCGGCTAGCGGGAGAGGGGAGACCCAGTACTTC. Translation gives CSARSASGRGETQYF.

The gene calls are TRBV29-1 and TRBJ2-1, with no clear D. Between the trimmed V and J ends, which lost 4 bases and 1 base, there was a span of 11 bases. Germline assignment: CDR1 SQVTM and CDR2 ANQGSEA. This CDR3 is built from 14 residues. The CDR3 sequence is CSVVRQSSYNEQFF. DNA of the CDR3: TGCAGCGTTGTGAGGCAGTCGTCCTACAATGAGCAGTTCTTC.

The chain recombines TRBV4-2 with TRBJ1-5; D is possibly TRBD1 (6 bases). V dropped 1 base and J dropped 7 bases, with 17 bases sitting between them. Germline loops: CDR1 LGHNA, CDR2 YNFKEQ. The CDR3 is 16 amino acids. CDR3 residues: CASSQAQGISGQPQHF. The CDR3 nucleotides are TGTGCCAGCAGCCAAGCTCAGGGGATATCGGGGCAGCCCCAGCATTTT.

The J gene is TRBJ2-1, the V gene TRBV19, with TRBD2 as a possible D gene (5 bases). The CDR3 is 16 amino acids. CDR1 LNHDA and CDR2 SQIVND come from the germline V gene (reference sequence). V lost 3 bases and J lost 0, with 12 bases in between. This chain's CDR3 is CASSIVPGYSYNEQFF. The CDR3 coding sequence is TGTGCCAGTAGTATTGTTCCGGGATACTCCTACAATGAGCAGTTCTTC.

The rearrangement joins TRBV11-2 to TRBJ2-2, with TRBD1 identical over 7 bases. The junction had 7 bases not matched to a gene; V was cut back by 1 base and J by 5 bases. In germline, CDR1 is SGHAT, CDR2 FQNNGV. This CDR3 comprises 16 residues. CDR3 sequence: CASSLGQGRGTGELFF. CDR3 in DNA: TGTGCCAGCAGCTTAGGTCAGGGCAGGGGGACCGGGGAGCTGTTTTTT.

The rearrangement links TRBV11-3 to TRBJ1-5; D gene uncertain. Trimming removed 5 bases at V and 5 bases at J, with 10 bases between. There are 13 residues in the CDR3. Per the germline V gene, CDR1 is SGHNT and CDR2 is YENEEA. CDR3 residues: CASSPSPYQPQHF. CDR3 in DNA: TGTGCCAGCAGCCCCTCCCCGTATCAGCCCCAGCATTTT.

V and J are TRBV10-3 and TRBJ1-1; D is ambiguous. Germline V gene data show CDR1 as ENHRY and CDR2 as SYGVKD. V dropped 4 bases and J dropped 0 bases, with 9 bases sitting between them. The CDR3 covers 14 residues. The CDR3 coding sequence is TGTGCCATCAGTGCGACGACCGTGAACACTGAAGCTTTCTTT. This gives the protein CAISATTVNTEAFF.

This clonotype was counted between two and nine times. The gene calls are TRBV7-9 and TRBJ1-3, with D unclear. Germline lookup yields CDR1 SEHNR and CDR2 FQNEAQ (reference sequence). Trimming shortened V by 2 bases and J by 0 bases, and 11 bases separated the two germline ends. This CDR3 comprises 16 residues. The CDR3 DNA follows: TGTGCCAGCAGCTTATCCTCAGGAAACTCTGGAAACACCATATATTTT. Amino acids: CASSLSSGNSGNTIYF.

The rearrangement uses TRBV6-1 and TRBJ2-5, with D tentatively TRBD2 (5 bases). CDR1 and CDR2 from the germline V gene are MNHNS and SASEGT. Between the trimmed V and J ends, which lost 7 bases and 5 bases, there was a span of 17 bases. CDR3 length: 14 residues. CDR3 loop: CASNPALAGETQYF. Written as DNA, the CDR3 is TGTGCCAGCAATCCCGCCCTAGCTGGCGAGACCCAGTACTTC.

This chain connects TRBV10-3 to TRBJ1-2; D unclear. The CDR3 sequence is 12 residues long. V was trimmed by 5 bases and J by 4 bases, leaving 8 bases between them. Germline V gives CDR1 ENHRY, CDR2 SYGVKD. The CDR3 nucleotides are TGTGCCATCAGTTCCGGGAGCTATGGCTACACCTTC. As protein: CAISSGSYGYTF.

The chain combines TRBV20-1 with TRBJ2-7; D is ambiguous. The CDR3 totals 14 residues. Germline V gene data show CDR1 as DFQATT and CDR2 as SNEGSKA (reference sequence). Trimming left V 0 bases short and J 0 bases short, with 9 bases between. CDR3 loop: CSARDRPSSYEQYF. CDR3 DNA sequence: TGCAGTGCTAGAGATCGGCCGAGCTCCTACGAGCAGTACTTC.